The 19 T cell receptor beta chains below come from one sample, sequenced in a study of blood T cell repertoires in COVID-19. Only in-frame clones appear in the TCRdb table, and some are missing; sequencing was by immunoSEQ multiplex PCR. The sample has over 200,000 clones; more than 75% are singletons. Source material: peripheral blood. The receptors originated from a man between 60 and 75 years old who had recovered from COVID-19.

The genes are TRBV7-2 and TRBJ2-1; no clear D. The germline V and J ends were trimmed by 5 bases and 6 bases, with 8 bases remaining between them. The CDR3 totals 12 residues. Germline CDR1 reads SGHTA; CDR2 reads FQGNSA. CDR3 DNA: TGTGCCAGCAGCCCCCAACTCAATGAGCAGTTCTTC. This sequence encodes CASSPQLNEQFF.

CDR3 nucleotides: TGTGCCAGCAGTGACGGACAGGGGGCGCCGCAGTCCTACGAGCAGTACTTC. Residues: CASSDGQGAPQSYEQYF. The gene calls are TRBV6-1 and TRBJ2-7; the match to TRBD1 covers 11 bases. The J segment lost 1 base and the V segment lost 3 bases, leaving 8 bases of the junction unmatched. The CDR3 is made up of 17 amino acids. Germline V gene sequence: CDR1 MNHNS, CDR2 SASEGT.

CDR3 residues: CATQRGMWETQYF. CDR3 bases: TGTGCCACTCAGCGAGGGATGTGGGAGACCCAGTACTTC. The gene calls are TRBV12-3 or TRBV12-4 and TRBJ2-5, with D maybe TRBD2 (5 bases). Between the trimmed V and J ends, which lost 10 bases and 5 bases, there was a span of 17 bases. The CDR3 spans 13 residues.

The J gene is TRBJ1-4, the V gene TRBV28; no clear D gene. V gave up 7 bases and J gave up 8 bases, with 23 bases separating them. The germline gives CDR1 MDHEN, CDR2 SYDVKM. The CDR3 is made up of 16 amino acids. CDR3 nucleotides: TGTGCCAGCACCCGAGGAGATAAGGGCGGGGAAGAAAAACTGTTTTTT. Translated, it gives CASTRGDKGGEEKLFF.

The chain employs TRBV24-1 and TRBJ1-5; no firm D call. This CDR3 comprises 14 residues. The germline V gene has CDR1 KGHDR and CDR2 SFDVKD. Between the trimmed V and J ends, which lost 5 bases and 0 bases, there was a span of 7 bases. The CDR3 sequence: CATSAGISNQPQHF. Written as DNA, the CDR3 is TGTGCCACCAGTGCGGGGATTAGCAATCAGCCCCAGCATTTT.

The genes are TRBV4-1 and TRBJ2-3, with D possibly being TRBD1 (5 bases). Trimming cost V 3 bases and J 2 bases, with 18 bases left between them. Germline values: CDR1 MGHRA, CDR2 YSYEKL. This CDR3 comprises 17 residues. The CDR3 spells CASSHELDSTITDTQYF. CDR3 coding DNA: TGCGCCAGCAGCCATGAACTCGACAGCACGATCACAGATACGCAGTATTTT.

J is TRBJ1-6 and V is TRBV10-2, with a weak D call TRBD1 (5 bases). Germline assignment: CDR1 WSHSY and CDR2 SAAADI. This CDR3 region has 17 residues. V was clipped by 3 bases and J by 6 bases, with 18 bases between them. CDR3 sequence: CASSDLTGGEVNSPLHF. The DNA for the CDR3 is TGCGCCAGCAGTGACCTAACCGGAGGGGAAGTTAATTCACCCCTCCACTTT.

CDR3 coding DNA: TGTGCCACCAGCAGAGCCGGGACAGGGAATGAAAAACTGTTTTTT. Amino acid sequence: CATSRAGTGNEKLFF. The gene calls are TRBV15 and TRBJ1-4; 9 bases align to TRBD1. The CDR3 spans 15 residues. Losses at the gene ends were 1 base for V and 5 bases for J; bases not matched to a gene: 2. The germline gives CDR1 LNHNV, CDR2 YYDKDF (reference sequence).

CDR3 protein: CASSLERESLLWTTDTQYF. The CDR3 bases are TGTGCCAGCAGCTTGGAGCGGGAGTCCCTCTTATGGACCACAGATACGCAGTATTTT. The chain employs TRBV7-9 and TRBJ2-3; 8 bases match TRBD2. The CDR3 is 19 residues long. V dropped 3 bases and J dropped 2; count of bases not matched to a gene: 16. CDR1 SEHNR and CDR2 FQNEAQ come from the germline V gene (reference sequence).

The rearrangement joins TRBV30 to TRBJ2-5; D possibly corresponds to TRBD2 (5 bases). Germline V gene lookup returns CDR1 GTSNPN and CDR2 SVGIG (reference sequence). V lost 2 bases, J lost 4 bases, and 20 bases lay in between. The CDR3 has 16 amino acids. This CDR3 reads CAWSPGTAGGRETQYF. Here the CDR3 DNA reads TGTGCCTGGAGTCCCGGTACGGCGGGCGGACGAGAGACCCAGTACTTC.

This chain uses TRBV18 with TRBJ1-4, with TRBD1 matching over 7 bases. Germline loops: CDR1 KGHSH, CDR2 LQKENI. Trimming at V came to 6 bases and at J to 1 base, leaving 5 bases not matched to a gene. This CDR3 comprises 15 residues. CDR3 region: CASSEQGLTNEKLFF. DNA for the CDR3: TGTGCCAGCTCTGAACAGGGGTTAACTAATGAAAAACTGTTTTTT.

The CDR3 DNA is TGTGCCAGCTCAGAGAGAGAGGTGCCCACCGGGGAGCTGTTTTTT. Translating gives CASSEREVPTGELFF. This chain joins TRBV18 and TRBJ2-2; D gene unclear. Germline-derived CDR1 and CDR2 are KGHSH and LQKENI. Deletions cut 5 bases from V and 4 bases from J, with 14 bases between. The CDR3 is 15 residues long. Filled out from reference TRBV18 and TRBJ2-2, the complete variable domain reads NAGVMQNPRHLVRRRGQEARLRCSPMKGHSHVYWYRQLPEEGLKFMVYLQKENIIDESGMPKERFSAEFPKEGPSILRIQQVVRGDSAAYFCASSEREVPTGELFFGEGSRLTVL.

V gene TRBV18 combines with J gene TRBJ1-5; D unclear. V was trimmed by 4 bases and J by 4 bases, leaving 8 bases between them. The CDR3 runs to 13 residues. CDR1 is KGHSH, CDR2 LQKENI, per germline. This CDR3 is CASSLLGNQPQHF. For the CDR3, the DNA is TGTGCCAGCTCACTGCTCGGGAATCAGCCCCAGCATTTT. The full variable domain, in which reference TRBV18 and TRBJ1-5 provide the parts outside the CDR3, is NAGVMQNPRHLVRRRGQEARLRCSPMKGHSHVYWYRQLPEEGLKFMVYLQKENIIDESGMPKERFSAEFPKEGPSILRIQQVVRGDSAAYFCASSLLGNQPQHFGDGTRLSIL.

V is TRBV5-4 and J is TRBJ1-1, with TRBD1 as a possible D gene (6 bases). The CDR3 loop spans 14 amino acids. Germline CDR1 reads SGHNT; CDR2 reads YYREEE (reference sequence). V lost 2 bases and J 1 base, leaving 9 bases between the germline ends. The CDR3 is CASSFSRGNTEAFF. The CDR3 DNA reads TGTGCCAGCAGCTTTTCCAGGGGGAACACTGAAGCTTTCTTT.

This clone was recorded only once. CDR3 residues: CASSLGKTGDGYTF. DNA for the CDR3: TGTGCCAGCAGCTTAGGGAAGACAGGGGATGGCTACACCTTC. The chain employs TRBV7-8 and TRBJ1-2, with TRBD1 matching over 8 bases. Looked up from germline, CDR1 is SGHVS and CDR2 is FQNEAQ. The CDR3 consists of 14 residues. The V gene end was trimmed by 1 base and the J gene end by 6 bases; junction bases not matched to a gene: 4. The whole variable domain, remainder taken from reference TRBV7-8 and TRBJ1-2, is GAGVSQSPRYKVAKRGQDVALRCDPISGHVSLFWYQQALGQGPEFLTYFQNEAQLDKSGLPSDRFFAERPEGSVSTLKIQRTQQEDSAVYLCASSLGKTGDGYTFGSGTRLTVV.

In its sample, this clone was seen a few times. The V gene is TRBV5-6, the J gene TRBJ2-5, with TRBD1 identical over 8 bases. CDR3 length: 13 residues. Trimming removed 5 bases from V and 4 bases from J; junction bases left unmatched: 4. Per the germline V gene, CDR1 is SGHDT and CDR2 is YYEEEE. CDR3 bases: TGTGCCAGCAGACAAGGACAGGGAGAGACCCAGTACTTC. Amino acids: CASRQGQGETQYF.

The rearrangement joins TRBV7-6 to TRBJ2-1; TRBD1 agrees at 9 bases. Germline CDR1 reads SGHVS; CDR2 reads FNYEAQ. CDR3 length equals 21 residues. Losses at the gene ends were 2 bases for V and 0 bases for J; bases not matched to a gene: 17. CDR3: CASSLQRRGQGTPSSYNEQFF. CDR3 sequence (DNA): TGTGCCAGCAGCTTACAGCGCCGAGGACAGGGGACTCCTAGCTCCTACAATGAGCAGTTCTTC.

The chain carries TRBV19 and TRBJ2-1, with 9 positions matching TRBD2. Looked up from germline, CDR1 is LNHDA and CDR2 is SQIVND (reference sequence). This CDR3 has 16 amino acids. Losses at the gene ends were 6 bases for V and 8 bases for J; bases not matched to a gene: 14. CDR3 loop: CASRPEGLAGKDEQFF. CDR3 coding DNA: TGTGCCAGTAGGCCGGAGGGGCTAGCGGGAAAGGATGAGCAGTTCTTC.

The V gene is TRBV5-6, the J gene TRBJ1-3, with a tentative D call TRBD1 (5 bases). Per germline, CDR1 SGHDT and CDR2 YYEEEE. The V end lost 0 bases, the J end lost 8 bases, and 9 bases lay between the germline ends. This CDR3 has 13 residues. The DNA for the CDR3 is TGTGCCAGCAGCTTGGCAGGGTTGGACACCATATATTTT. Translating it yields CASSLAGLDTIYF.